Shown below are 9 T cell receptor beta chains from a single sample sequenced in a study of graft-versus-host responses after intestinal transplantation. The repertoire was sequenced with immunoSEQ multiplex PCR; TCRdb's copy has only in-frame clones and lacks some. The data contain 100,000 to 140,000 clones, approximately 90% of them singletons. No cognate antigen is known for these TCRs. The sequenced sample was unstimulated CD4+ T cells sorted from spleen or lymph node cells, obtained before transplant. The receptors come from a human donor who was the organ donor for an intestinal transplant.

This clone occurred once. This chain uses TRBV4-1 with TRBJ2-5; no clear D. V was pared by 4 bases and J by 2 bases, with 17 bases between. Germline assignment: CDR1 MGHRA and CDR2 YSYEKL. This CDR3 comprises 16 residues. CDR3 DNA sequence: TGCGCCAGCAGCCCCCGACCGCAAGTCCCTCAAGAGACCCAGTACTTC. Translating gives CASSPRPQVPQETQYF.

The V call is TRBV11-3, the J call TRBJ1-6; 8 nucleotides match TRBD1. The CDR3 is made up of 14 amino acids. The V gene end was trimmed by 1 base and the J gene end by 7 bases; junction bases not matched to a gene: 0. CDR1 SGHNT and CDR2 YENEEA come from the germline V gene. The CDR3 protein is CASSLAGGNSPLHF. The DNA for the CDR3 is TGTGCCAGCAGCTTAGCAGGGGGCAATTCACCCCTCCACTTT.

The chain has TRBV7-2 and TRBJ1-1, with no clear D. The V and J ends lost 0 bases and 4 bases respectively, with 9 bases between them. The CDR3 is 14 amino acids. The germline gives CDR1 SGHTA, CDR2 FQGNSA. As DNA, the CDR3 is TGTGCCAGCAGCTTAGCCCAAAGAGGCACTGAAGCTTTCTTT. This gives the protein CASSLAQRGTEAFF.

V usage is TRBV11-2 and J usage is TRBJ1-4; D not certain. This CDR3 spans 13 amino acids. Trimming took off 3 bases at V and 8 bases at J, with 10 bases between the two ends. Per the germline V gene, CDR1 is SGHAT and CDR2 is FQNNGV. For the CDR3, the DNA is TGTGCCAGCAGCTTGGGCCGTCGCGAAAAACTGTTTTTT. This encodes CASSLGRREKLFF.

V usage is TRBV19 and J usage is TRBJ2-5, with 7 bases fitting TRBD2. The trim removed 5 bases at V and 5 bases at J, leaving 14 bases unmatched. The CDR3 sequence is 16 residues long. Germline lookup yields CDR1 LNHDA and CDR2 SQIVND (reference sequence). This chain's CDR3 is CASSGNQRGARETQYF. DNA of the CDR3: TGTGCCAGTAGTGGGAACCAGCGGGGAGCCCGGGAGACCCAGTACTTC.

The genes are TRBV6-1 and TRBJ1-2; no clear D. CDR3 length: 14 amino acids. CDR1 is MNHNS, CDR2 SASEGT, per germline. Trimming pared 6 bases from V and 4 bases from J, leaving 15 bases between. CDR3 DNA: TGTGCCAGCAGCTTAAGGGCCCGTTCCTATGGCTACACCTTC. Its protein product is CASSLRARSYGYTF.

This clone turned up a few times. The chain couples TRBV7-6 to TRBJ2-1; 8 nucleotides agree with TRBD1. With V trimmed by 1 base and J by 16 bases, 9 bases remained unmatched. This CDR3 comprises 13 residues. Germline V gives CDR1 SGHVS, CDR2 FNYEAQ. The CDR3 loop reads CASSLGRGLPTFF. In nucleotides, the CDR3 is TGTGCCAGCAGCTTAGGCAGGGGGCTTCCTACTTTCTTC.

The V gene is TRBV9, the J gene TRBJ2-2; D not resolved. Germline V gene sequence: CDR1 SGDLS, CDR2 YYNGEE. The CDR3 is 12 residues long. V shed 1 base and J shed 6 bases, with 4 bases lying between them. CDR3 residues: CASSVLPGELFF. Here the CDR3 DNA reads TGTGCCAGCAGCGTATTACCCGGGGAGCTGTTTTTT.

This rearrangement joins TRBV7-2 to TRBJ1-1, with D uncertain. Looked up from germline, CDR1 is SGHTA and CDR2 is FQGNSA. The CDR3 runs to 13 residues. The V end lost 6 bases, the J end lost 1 base, and 9 bases lay between the germline ends. The CDR3 protein is CASRKDRNTEAFF. The CDR3 DNA is TGTGCCAGCAGAAAGGACCGGAACACTGAAGCTTTCTTT.